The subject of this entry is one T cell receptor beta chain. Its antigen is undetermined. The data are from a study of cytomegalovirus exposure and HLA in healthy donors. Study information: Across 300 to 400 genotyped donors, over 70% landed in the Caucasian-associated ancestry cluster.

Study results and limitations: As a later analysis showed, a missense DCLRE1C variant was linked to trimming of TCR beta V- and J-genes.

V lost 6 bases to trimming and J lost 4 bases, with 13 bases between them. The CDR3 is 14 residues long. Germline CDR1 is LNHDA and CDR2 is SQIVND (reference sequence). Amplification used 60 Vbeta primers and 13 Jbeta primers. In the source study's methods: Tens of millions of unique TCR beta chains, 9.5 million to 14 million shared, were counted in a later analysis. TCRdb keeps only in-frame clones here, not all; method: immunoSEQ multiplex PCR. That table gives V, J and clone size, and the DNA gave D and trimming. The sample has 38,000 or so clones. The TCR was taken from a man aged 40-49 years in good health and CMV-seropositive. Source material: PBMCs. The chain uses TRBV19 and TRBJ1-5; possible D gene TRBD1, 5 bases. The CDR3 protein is CASSLGGENQPQHF. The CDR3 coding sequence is TGTGCCAGTAGCCTCGGGGGGGAGAATCAGCCCCAGCATTTT.